Detailed here is one TCR beta chain. This CDR3 is built from 15 residues. The ends lost 2 bases at V and 6 bases at J; junction bases unmatched: 5. Germline V lookup: CDR1 MNHEY, CDR2 SVGEGT. Participants were aged about 18 to 100 years from some 24 US areas. For recovered donors of Cohort 3, there were two negative PCRs, clearance, or symptom resolution. The sample is drawn from a study of blood T cell repertoires in COVID-19. On the study more broadly: Donors in the United States, Italy and Spain gave samples during acute or convalescent COVID-19. T cells, B-cell-depleted T cells, or PBMCs supplied cDNA or gDNA.

Assay used: immunoSEQ multiplex PCR; TCRdb lists only in-frame clones, some missing. The sample carries more than 200,000 clones, 85% to 90% recorded once. This rearrangement joins TRBV6-2 or TRBV6-3 to TRBJ2-1; 9 nucleotides align to TRBD2. The sequence was obtained from a woman in her forties or fifties who had recovered from COVID-19. Sequencing input: PBMCs or T cells enriched from blood (not recorded which). CDR3 DNA: TGTGCCAGCAGTTACGGCAGCGGGAGGTCCAATGAGCAGTTCTTC. This translates into CASSYGSGRSNEQFF.